What follows are 28 T cell receptor beta chains derived from one specimen sequenced in a study of cytomegalovirus exposure and HLA in healthy donors. Primers included in the PCR were 60 Vbeta and 13 Jbeta primers. Here immunoSEQ multiplex PCR was the method, and the copy in TCRdb shows in-frame clones only, minus some. This sample has about 130,000 clones, with about three quarters found just once. The sample comprised PBMCs. Source of these receptors: a woman younger than 45 in good health and CMV-seronegative.

This clone was detected only a few times. The chain links TRBV30 to TRBJ2-2; D not resolved. The germline CDR1 and CDR2 sequences are GTSNPN and SVGIG (reference sequence). V was pared by 0 bases and J by 2 bases, with 4 bases between. The length of the CDR3 is 13 residues. The CDR3 nucleotides are TGTGCCTGGAGTGTACACAACACCGGGGAGCTGTTTTTT. Its translation is CAWSVHNTGELFF.

This clone was seen a single time. This chain links TRBV6-6 with TRBJ1-2; D is possibly TRBD1 (5 bases). The CDR3 totals 15 residues. V lost 0 bases and J lost 3, with 11 bases in between. Looked up from germline, CDR1 is MNHNY and CDR2 is SVGAGI (reference sequence). The CDR3: CASSYSARGDYGYTF. For the CDR3, the DNA is TGTGCCAGCAGTTACTCAGCCCGGGGGGACTATGGCTACACCTTC.

This clone has more than one count but fewer than ten. The chain is built from TRBV7-8 and TRBJ1-2, with D unclear. Germline values: CDR1 SGHVS, CDR2 FQNEAQ. V lost 5 bases to trimming and J lost 4 bases, with 14 bases between them. The CDR3 is 14 residues long. DNA of the CDR3: TGTGCCAGCAGCCCCGGAGAAGGTCTCTATGGCTACACCTTC. Translating it yields CASSPGEGLYGYTF.

This chain connects TRBV6-1 to TRBJ2-1; weak D call: TRBD1 (5 bases). There are 12 residues in the CDR3. V was pared by 7 bases and J by 6 bases, with 10 bases between. Per the germline V gene, CDR1 is MNHNS and CDR2 is SASEGT. CDR3 residues: CASNWGFNEQFF. In DNA, the CDR3 is TGTGCCAGCAACTGGGGCTTCAATGAGCAGTTCTTC.

V usage is TRBV7-8 and J usage is TRBJ1-2; maybe TRBD1 (5 bases). V shed 3 bases and J shed 4 bases, with 9 bases lying between them. Germline loops: CDR1 SGHVS, CDR2 FQNEAQ. The CDR3 loop spans 13 amino acids. CDR3 coding DNA: TGTGCCAGCAGCTTTCGACAGCTCTATGGCTACACCTTC. Its protein product is CASSFRQLYGYTF.

The chain couples TRBV29-1 to TRBJ1-4; 8 bases match TRBD1. Germline-derived CDR1 and CDR2 are SQVTM and ANQGSEA. The junction had 6 bases not matched to a gene; V was cut back by 4 bases and J by 8 bases. The CDR3 loop spans 13 amino acids. CDR3 sequence (DNA): TGCAGCGTTGGGTCAGGGGGCGGAGAAAAACTGTTTTTT. Translating gives CSVGSGGGEKLFF. Full variable domain (outside the CDR3, taken from reference TRBV29-1 and TRBJ1-4): SAVISQKPSRDICQRGTSLTIQCQVDSQVTMMFWYRQQPGQSLTLIATANQGSEATYESGFVIDKFPISRPNLTFSTLTVSNMSPEDSSIYLCSVGSGGGEKLFFGSGTQLSVL.

The chain recombines TRBV14 with TRBJ2-1; tentatively, D is TRBD1 (5 bases). Trimming removed 0 bases from V and 2 bases from J, with 8 bases in between. The CDR3 totals 15 residues. Germline V gene data show CDR1 as SGHDN and CDR2 as FVKESK. CDR3 amino acids: CASSQDGAPYNEQFF. The CDR3 nucleotides read TGTGCCAGCAGCCAAGATGGGGCCCCCTACAATGAGCAGTTCTTC.

The rearrangement uses TRBV2 and TRBJ1-4, with D perhaps matching TRBD1 (6 bases). CDR3 length equals 13 residues. The V and J ends lost 7 bases and 3 bases respectively, with 9 bases between them. CDR1 and CDR2 from the germline V gene are SNHLY and FYNNEI. CDR3 nucleotides: TGTGCCAGCAATGACAGGTCTAATGAAAAACTGTTTTTT. Translated, it gives CASNDRSNEKLFF.

The chain employs TRBV7-8 and TRBJ1-5, with TRBD1 identical over 7 bases. Germline CDR1 and CDR2: SGHVS and FQNEAQ. V gave up 5 bases and J gave up 0 bases; unmatched junction bases: 7. This CDR3 contains 16 residues. For the CDR3, the DNA is TGTGCCAGCAGCAAGACTACAGGGGATAGCAATCAGCCCCAGCATTTT. Its protein is CASSKTTGDSNQPQHF.

CDR3 in amino acids: CASSLTVLAGGNEQFF. The CDR3 region has the DNA TGTGCCAGCAGCTTAACGGTCCTAGCGGGAGGCAATGAGCAGTTCTTC. This chain joins TRBV7-3 and TRBJ2-1, with 11 positions matching TRBD2. The V segment lost 0 bases and the J segment 6 bases; nucleotides outside the gene matches: 4. Per germline, CDR1 SGHTA and CDR2 FQGTGA. There are 16 residues in the CDR3. Full variable domain (remainder filled in from reference TRBV7-3 and TRBJ2-1): GAGVSQTPSNKVTEKGKYVELRCDPISGHTALYWYRQSLGQGPEFLIYFQGTGAADDSGLPNDRFFAVRPEGSVSTLKIQRTERGDSAVYLCASSLTVLAGGNEQFFGPGTRLTVL.

This clone was seen more than once but under ten times. The same CDR3 is also encoded by other DNA sequences in this sample. The DNA of the CDR3 is TGTGCCAGCAGCTCACAGGGGAACACTGAAGCTTTCTTT. It translates to CASSSQGNTEAFF. This chain joins TRBV7-2 and TRBJ1-1, with a tentative D call TRBD1 (6 bases). Trimming took off 4 bases at V and 1 base at J, with 7 bases between the two ends. This CDR3 has 13 amino acids. Germline CDR1 and CDR2: SGHTA and FQGNSA.

The chain uses TRBV5-6 and TRBJ2-4, with 10 bases lining up with TRBD2. CDR3 length: 19 amino acids. Trimming removed 0 bases from V and 2 bases from J; junction bases left unmatched: 11. The germline CDR1 and CDR2 sequences are SGHDT and YYEEEE. CDR3: CASSLGSGGLHFTKNIQYF. In DNA form, the CDR3 reads TGTGCCAGCAGCTTGGGTAGCGGGGGGCTCCATTTCACCAAAAACATTCAGTACTTC.

This chain joins TRBV4-1 and TRBJ2-7, with D possibly being TRBD2 (6 bases). V lost 3 bases to trimming and J lost 6 bases, with 15 bases between them. CDR3 size: 14 residues. CDR1 is MGHRA and CDR2 is YSYEKL in the germline V gene. The DNA for the CDR3 is TGCGCCAGCAGCCACGGAGGGGCCTTCAGCGAGCAGTACTTC. Its translation: CASSHGGAFSEQYF.

The chain recombines TRBV9 with TRBJ1-2; D is ambiguous. Deletions cut 4 bases from V and 8 bases from J, with 15 bases between. Germline CDR1 reads SGDLS; CDR2 reads YYNGEE. This CDR3 contains 13 residues. In DNA, the CDR3 is TGTGCCAGCAGCCCGACCCGGGATTACGGCTACACCTTC. Translation: CASSPTRDYGYTF.

This chain connects TRBV6-5 to TRBJ1-1; a weak D match, TRBD1 (6 bases). The V end was cut by 6 bases, the J end by 5 bases, with 13 bases between. The germline V gene has CDR1 MNHEY and CDR2 SVGAGI. This CDR3 has 13 amino acids. The CDR3 region is CASRVLTGTEAFF. CDR3 sequence (DNA): TGTGCCAGCAGGGTCCTTACAGGGACTGAAGCTTTCTTT.

The J gene is TRBJ2-3, the V gene TRBV7-3; D unresolved. Trimming removed 3 bases from V and 1 base from J, with 5 bases in between. In germline, CDR1 is SGHTA, CDR2 FQGTGA. This CDR3 is 13 amino acids long. This CDR3 reads CASSLRRTDTQYF. In nucleotides, the CDR3 is TGTGCCAGCAGCTTGAGGCGCACAGATACGCAGTATTTT. The full variable domain, with the rest looked up from reference TRBV7-3 and TRBJ2-3, is GAGVSQTPSNKVTEKGKYVELRCDPISGHTALYWYRQSLGQGPEFLIYFQGTGAADDSGLPNDRFFAVRPEGSVSTLKIQRTERGDSAVYLCASSLRRTDTQYFGPGTRLTVL.

This chain joins TRBV2 and TRBJ2-3, with D possibly matching TRBD1 (5 bases). V shed 6 bases and J shed 6 bases, with 19 bases lying between them. Germline assignment: CDR1 SNHLY and CDR2 FYNNEI. CDR3 length: 15 residues. The CDR3: CASRPRTRTSDTQYF. For the CDR3, the DNA is TGTGCCAGCAGACCCAGGACAAGAACATCGGATACGCAGTATTTT.

This clone appeared a few times. This chain's CDR3 is CATSRVLGTGESNQPQHF. CDR3 bases: TGTGCCACCAGCAGAGTTCTAGGGACAGGGGAGAGCAATCAGCCCCAGCATTTT. The V gene is TRBV15, the J gene TRBJ1-5; 10 nucleotides match TRBD1. The trim removed 1 base at V and 1 base at J, leaving 7 bases unmatched. The CDR3 is made up of 18 amino acids. Germline V gene sequence: CDR1 LNHNV, CDR2 YYDKDF (reference sequence).

The rearrangement uses TRBV6-1 and TRBJ1-5; the match to TRBD1 covers 10 bases. The V gene end was trimmed by 6 bases and the J gene end by 7 bases; junction bases not matched to a gene: 6. This CDR3 has 14 amino acids. The germline V gene encodes CDR1 MNHNS and CDR2 SASEGT. The CDR3: CASRGTGDGQPQHF. In DNA, the CDR3 is TGTGCCAGCAGGGGGACAGGGGACGGGCAGCCCCAGCATTTT.

V and J are TRBV4-3 and TRBJ1-2; the D is unclear. The length of the CDR3 is 15 residues. CDR1 LGHNA and CDR2 YSLEER come from the germline V gene. V was trimmed by 4 bases and J by 3 bases, leaving 15 bases between them. CDR3 sequence: CASSRSSGNYYGYTF. CDR3 nucleotide sequence: TGCGCCAGCAGCCGCTCTTCCGGGAACTACTATGGCTACACCTTC.

This clone was seen more than once but under ten times. The genes are TRBV19 and TRBJ2-7; 9 nucleotides line up with TRBD1. CDR1 LNHDA and CDR2 SQIVND come from the germline V gene (reference sequence). Trimming took 3 bases from V and 7 from J; bases not matched to a gene: 7. This CDR3 spans 14 amino acids. The CDR3 DNA sequence: TGTGCCAGTAGTATCGTGGGACAGGGTATTGAGCAGTACTTC. Amino acids: CASSIVGQGIEQYF. Variable domain in full (rest from reference TRBV19 and TRBJ2-7): DGGITQSPKYLFRKEGQNVTLSCEQNLNHDAMYWYRQDPGQGLRLIYYSQIVNDFQKGDIAEGYSVSREKKESFPLTVTSAQKNPTAFYLCASSIVGQGIEQYFGPGTRLTVT.

The rearrangement joins TRBV4-2 to TRBJ2-5; 10 nucleotides agree with TRBD2. This CDR3 comprises 18 residues. V dropped 0 bases and J dropped 4; count of bases not matched to a gene: 11. Germline CDR1 and CDR2: LGHNA and YNFKEQ. CDR3: CASSQEAVSGGAGETQYF. For the CDR3, the DNA is TGTGCCAGCAGCCAAGAGGCTGTGAGCGGGGGGGCAGGAGAGACCCAGTACTTC.

This rearrangement joins TRBV6-1 to TRBJ2-7; no clear D gene. This CDR3 region has 15 residues. The V gene lost 2 bases and the J gene lost 2 bases, with 13 bases spanning the gap. The germline V gene encodes CDR1 MNHNS and CDR2 SASEGT. The chain's CDR3 is CASSEFGAATYEQYF. CDR3 sequence (DNA): TGTGCCAGCAGTGAATTTGGTGCAGCGACCTACGAGCAGTACTTC.

This clone was picked up a small number of times. The CDR3: CASSLARTSGVMTQYF. CDR3 sequence (DNA): TGTGCCAGCAGCTTAGCACGGACTAGCGGTGTAATGACCCAGTACTTC. The genes are TRBV7-9 and TRBJ2-5; 10 bases match TRBD2. CDR1 and CDR2 from the germline V gene are SEHNR and FQNEAQ (reference sequence). V lost 0 bases, J lost 7 bases, and 8 bases stayed unmatched. This CDR3 contains 16 residues.

This CDR3 is CSVEIHIGQEAFF. The CDR3 bases are TGCAGCGTTGAAATACATATCGGACAGGAAGCTTTCTTT. The chain joins TRBV29-1 to TRBJ1-1; D perhaps matches TRBD1 (6 bases). This CDR3 is built from 13 residues. In germline, CDR1 is SQVTM, CDR2 ANQGSEA. V was cut by 2 bases and J by 8 bases, with 15 bases left in between.

The rearrangement joins TRBV2 to TRBJ1-2, with 10 bases identical to TRBD1. Germline V gene data show CDR1 as SNHLY and CDR2 as FYNNEI. V shed 8 bases and J 7 bases; nucleotides not matched to a gene: 13. The CDR3 runs to 15 residues. CDR3 coding DNA: TGTGCCAGCGGCGGGACAGGGGCCCCTAACGGTGGCTACACCTTC. Its translation: CASGGTGAPNGGYTF.

This chain joins TRBV7-3 and TRBJ2-2; tentative D call: TRBD2 (5 bases). This CDR3 comprises 18 residues. Trimming stripped 0 bases from V and 6 bases from J, with 20 bases between. Per germline, CDR1 SGHTA and CDR2 FQGTGA. The CDR3 coding sequence is TGTGCCAGCAGCTTAACGGGCGCGGGCAGTCCGAGGGCCGGGGAGCTGTTTTTT. It codes for CASSLTGAGSPRAGELFF.

The rearrangement uses TRBV5-1 and TRBJ2-3; 13 nucleotides line up with TRBD2. The CDR3 has 15 residues. Losses at the gene ends were 4 bases for V and 5 bases for J; bases not matched to a gene: 4. Germline lookup yields CDR1 SGHRS and CDR2 YFSETQ. This CDR3 reads CASSLGTSGIDTQYF. CDR3 DNA: TGCGCCAGCAGCCTCGGGACTAGCGGGATAGATACGCAGTATTTT. The whole variable domain, filled in from reference TRBV5-1 and TRBJ2-3, reads KAGVTQTPRYLIKTRGQQVTLSCSPISGHRSVSWYQQTPGQGLQFLFEYFSETQRNKGNFPGRFSGRQFSNSRSEMNVSTLELGDSALYLCASSLGTSGIDTQYFGPGTRLTVL.